The 10 T cell receptor beta chains below were found in one sample sequenced in a study of blood T cells in healthy people across ages. Sample-barcoded 5' priming and a J-beta primer mix drove a second PCR of 7 to 11 cycles. TCRdb recomputed calls from the 5' RACE reads with MiXCR, one row per CDR3 protein. This sample yields about 590,000 distinct CDR3 sequences, of which about 28% are seen a single time; about 15% belongs to the top ten. Sequenced sample: blood. The receptor source for this set is an elderly woman in good health.

The chain uses TRBV20-1 and TRBJ2-5; 9 bases match TRBD1. Judging by the DNA end, TRBJ2-7 fits better; the J call may be wrong. The CDR3 spans 17 residues. Germline V lookup: CDR1 DFQATT, CDR2 SNEGSKA (reference sequence). In DNA form, the CDR3 reads TGCAGTGCTAGAGCCCCGGGACAGGGTTTGGGGGTCTACGAGCAGTACTTC. It translates to CSARAPGQGLGVYEQYF.

This clonotype was seen many times. The chain uses TRBV5-8 and TRBJ1-4, with no clear D. Germline V gene lookup returns CDR1 SGHTS and CDR2 YDEGEE. The CDR3 has 14 amino acids. The V and J ends lost 0 bases and 7 bases respectively, with 10 bases between them. CDR3 in amino acids: CASSLVSEGEKLFF. The CDR3 nucleotides are TGTGCCAGCAGCTTGGTGTCCGAGGGTGAAAAACTGTTTTTT.

In the case of this clonotype: The junction departs from germline at one end; a sequencing error may be responsible. V is TRBV5-4 and J is TRBJ2-1; D is possibly TRBD2 (6 bases). CDR1 SGHNT and CDR2 YYREEE come from the germline V gene (reference sequence). The CDR3 has 15 amino acids. The CDR3 reads CASSLRGGSFNEQFF. The CDR3 region has the DNA TGTGCCAGCAGCTTGAGGGGAGGTTCCTTCAATGAGCAGTTCTTC.

This clonotype was seen just once. Since a much larger clone is just one base distant, this may be a read error. This chain connects TRBV30 to TRBJ2-3; D might be TRBD2 (5 bases). From germline, CDR1 is GTSNPN and CDR2 SVGIG (reference sequence). The CDR3 sequence is 12 residues long. CDR3 in amino acids: CAWRGDTDTQCF. CDR3 sequence (DNA): TGTGCCTGGAGGGGAGACACAGATACGCAGTGTTTT.

The chain is built from TRBV18 and TRBJ2-6; D gene uncertain. Trimming took 7 bases from V and 3 from J, leaving 19 bases between them. There are 17 residues in the CDR3. Per germline, CDR1 KGHSH and CDR2 LQKENI. For the CDR3, the DNA is TGTGCCAGCTTGGACCGCCTCGGGTGGATTGGGGCCAACGTCCTGACTTTC. Translation gives CASLDRLGWIGANVLTF.

The chain links TRBV11-2 to TRBJ1-5, with a weak D call TRBD1 (6 bases). The CDR3 runs 17 residues. Germline values: CDR1 SGHAT, CDR2 FQNNGV. The V end was cut by 5 bases, the J end by 2 bases, with 19 bases between. CDR3 sequence: CASSKGVGGDGNQPQHF. CDR3 in DNA: TGTGCCAGCAGCAAAGGGGTGGGGGGCGACGGCAATCAGCCCCAGCATTTT.

The chain carries TRBV30 and TRBJ2-2; 7 nucleotides align to TRBD2. The ends lost 0 bases at V and 5 bases at J; junction bases unmatched: 3. The CDR3 covers 14 residues. Germline V lookup: CDR1 GTSNPN, CDR2 SVGIG (reference sequence). The CDR3 reads CAWSVGGGTGELFF. In DNA, the CDR3 is TGTGCCTGGAGTGTTGGGGGAGGGACCGGGGAGCTGTTTTTT. The full variable domain, rest sourced from reference TRBV30 and TRBJ2-2, is SQTIHQWPATLVQPVGSPLSLECTVEGTSNPNLYWYRQAAGRGLQLLFYSVGIGQISSEVPQNLSASRPQDRQFILSSKKLLLSDSGFYLCAWSVGGGTGELFFGEGSRLTVL.

The rearrangement links TRBV6-6 to TRBJ1-1, with 7 bases that match TRBD1. The CDR3 contains 15 residues. V lost 6 bases to trimming and J lost 8 bases; unmatched junction nucleotides: 15. Germline V gene lookup returns CDR1 MNHNY and CDR2 SVGAGI (reference sequence). The CDR3: CASSRTGQLGEEAFF. CDR3 nucleotide sequence: TGTGCCAGCAGCCGAACGGGACAGTTAGGAGAAGAAGCTTTCTTT.

The chain employs TRBV20-1 and TRBJ2-4, with 8 bases aligning to TRBD2. The germline CDR1 and CDR2 sequences are DFQATT and SNEGSKA (reference sequence). This CDR3 comprises 14 residues. The junction had 15 bases not matched to a gene; V was cut back by 4 bases and J by 13 bases. The DNA of the CDR3 is TGCAGTGCTATAACAGCGGGAGAGGGAAGGGAGCAGTACTTC. It yields the protein CSAITAGEGREQYF.

This clonotype turned up a few times. This sequence may be a read error, since a much larger clone differs from it by one base. V gene TRBV7-8 combines with J gene TRBJ2-1, with D hard to call. The CDR3 extends over 14 amino acids. CDR1 SGHVS and CDR2 FQNEAQ come from the germline V gene. V gave up 0 bases and J gave up 13 bases, with 16 bases separating them. CDR3 protein: CASSLADFQETQFF. CDR3 nucleotides: TGTGCCAGCAGCTTAGCTGACTTTCAAGAGACCCAGTTCTTC.